The 32 T cell receptor beta chains below come from one sample, sequenced in a study of blood T cell repertoires in COVID-19. Measured with immunoSEQ multiplex PCR; TCRdb has only the in-frame clones, and not every one. The sample records about 89,000 clones, almost 85% being singletons. The sequencing sample was made of peripheral blood. Receptors were obtained from a man aged 70-80 years with acute or convalescent COVID-19.

The chain couples TRBV9 to TRBJ1-4; a weak D match, TRBD1 (5 bases). This CDR3 has 14 amino acids. The V gene lost 2 bases and the J gene lost 4 bases, with 9 bases spanning the gap. Germline CDR1 and CDR2: SGDLS and YYNGEE. CDR3 coding DNA: TGTGCCAGCAGCGTGACAGCCCTTAATGAAAAACTGTTTTTT. Protein: CASSVTALNEKLFF.

The chain carries TRBV9 and TRBJ2-1, with D tentatively TRBD2 (5 bases). CDR1 is SGDLS and CDR2 is YYNGEE in the germline V gene. The length of the CDR3 is 15 residues. Trimming took 4 bases from V and 6 from J, leaving 17 bases between them. The CDR3 DNA sequence: TGTGCCAGCAGCCCCCGGACTCGCAAGACCAATGAGCAGTTCTTC. This translates into CASSPRTRKTNEQFF.

This chain joins TRBV5-5 and TRBJ2-7; TRBD2 matches 16 bases. Looked up from germline, CDR1 is SGHKS and CDR2 is YYEKEE (reference sequence). The length of the CDR3 is 18 residues. Trimming removed 4 bases from V and 3 bases from J; junction bases left unmatched: 10. The CDR3 DNA reads as TGTGCCAGCAGCGACACCGGGACTAGCGGGAGGGCGTTCTACGAGCAGTACTTC. The encoded protein is CASSDTGTSGRAFYEQYF.

This clone was detected only once. Other nucleotide sequences from this sample produce the same CDR3. The chain links TRBV12-3 or TRBV12-4 to TRBJ1-2; possibly TRBD1 for D (5 bases). This CDR3 has 11 residues. Trimming removed 5 bases from V and 5 bases from J, with 6 bases in between. In nucleotides, the CDR3 is TGTGCCAGCAGTCCAGGGTATGGCTACACCTTC. It specifies CASSPGYGYTF.

The rearrangement links TRBV21-1 to TRBJ2-5; TRBD2 is the table's D call, not checked against the DNA. TRBV21-1 is an annotated pseudogene. The CDR3 is made up of 20 amino acids. CDR3 DNA: TGTGCCAGCAGCAAAGAGGAAGAAAAACAGAGCCCTGGAGGGGAAGAGACCCAGTACTTC. Residues: CASSKEEEKQSPGGEETQYF.

The rearrangement links TRBV4-1 to TRBJ2-2; 8 bases agree with TRBD1. This CDR3 contains 18 residues. The germline CDR1 and CDR2 sequences are MGHRA and YSYEKL. J gave up 7 bases and V 0 bases, and 13 bases lay outside the gene matches. CDR3 sequence: CASSQDSPGTGRHGELFF. The DNA for the CDR3 is TGCGCCAGCAGCCAAGATAGCCCCGGGACAGGTCGGCACGGGGAGCTGTTTTTT.

This clone was found a few times. The chain employs TRBV30 and TRBJ1-5; TRBD1 might be the D (5 bases). The CDR3 is made up of 14 amino acids. V lost 2 bases to trimming and J lost 9 bases, with 17 bases between them. CDR1 and CDR2 from the germline V gene are GTSNPN and SVGIG (reference sequence). The CDR3 spells CAWSPGTSRRPQHF. The CDR3, as DNA: TGTGCCTGGAGTCCAGGGACTTCCCGTAGGCCCCAGCATTTT.

The chain links TRBV5-6 to TRBJ1-2; D is uncertain. This CDR3 spans 13 amino acids. Germline assignment: CDR1 SGHDT and CDR2 YYEEEE. The V gene lost 5 bases and the J gene lost 5 bases, with 13 bases spanning the gap. The DNA for the CDR3 is TGTGCCAGCAGGAGACAACTTCAATATGGCTACACCTTC. It codes for CASRRQLQYGYTF.

The chain carries TRBV28 and TRBJ1-2; no clear D. The CDR3 has 12 amino acids. Germline loops: CDR1 MDHEN, CDR2 SYDVKM. With 2 bases removed from V and 7 bases from J, the gap between germline ends came to 8 bases. The DNA of the CDR3 is TGTGCCAGCAGTTTAGGGCAGGTTGGCTACACCTTC. Its protein is CASSLGQVGYTF.

The chain employs TRBV10-3 and TRBJ2-1; TRBD2 matches 10 bases. The germline V gene encodes CDR1 ENHRY and CDR2 SYGVKD. The CDR3 runs to 14 residues. V was clipped by 5 bases and J by 9 bases; unmatched bases: 7. The CDR3 DNA reads TGTGCCATCAGTAAAACTGAGCGGGAGGGTGAGCAGTTCTTC. Translation gives CAISKTEREGEQFF.

This chain joins TRBV24-1 and TRBJ2-3, with 7 bases identical to TRBD2. Germline CDR1 and CDR2: KGHDR and SFDVKD. The CDR3 is 18 residues long. The J segment lost 3 bases and the V segment lost 9 bases, leaving 20 bases of the junction unmatched. CDR3 bases: TGTGCCACCGGGAGGCGGGGGAGGGGAAGCGGGCGAACAGATACGCAGTATTTT. Translation: CATGRRGRGSGRTDTQYF.

The chain joins TRBV10-1 to TRBJ2-5, with 9 bases fitting TRBD1. The CDR3 is 13 amino acids. Trimming at V came to 5 bases and at J to 3 bases, leaving 1 base not matched to a gene. Germline V CDR1 and CDR2: WNHNN, SYGVQD (reference sequence). The CDR3 reads CASSWTGEETQYF. CDR3 coding DNA: TGCGCCAGCAGTTGGACAGGGGAAGAGACCCAGTACTTC.

The V and J genes are TRBV5-1 and TRBJ2-1; D not certain. The length of the CDR3 is 12 residues. In germline, CDR1 is SGHRS, CDR2 YFSETQ. V lost 6 bases, J lost 8 bases, and 12 bases lay in between. The CDR3 region is CASKRVVDEQFF. The CDR3 coding sequence is TGCGCCAGCAAAAGAGTTGTGGATGAGCAGTTCTTC.

V and J are TRBV6-1 and TRBJ2-1, with D perhaps TRBD2 (6 bases). From germline, CDR1 is MNHNS and CDR2 SASEGT. CDR3 length equals 15 residues. The V end was cut by 2 bases, the J end by 5 bases, with 13 bases between. Here the CDR3 reads CASSELGGANNEQFF. CDR3 DNA: TGTGCCAGCAGTGAACTGGGCGGGGCAAACAATGAGCAGTTCTTC.

This clone has a handful of counts. V gene TRBV7-6 combines with J gene TRBJ1-5; the D is unclear. Germline lookup yields CDR1 SGHVS and CDR2 FNYEAQ. Trimming pared 2 bases from V and 2 bases from J, leaving 13 bases between. CDR3 length: 16 amino acids. The CDR3 DNA is TGTGCCAGCAGCTTAAGGTCAGGCTCCGGCAATCAGCCCCAGCATTTT. The encoded protein is CASSLRSGSGNQPQHF.

The chain links TRBV24-1 to TRBJ1-1, with D maybe TRBD1 (6 bases). Germline values: CDR1 KGHDR, CDR2 SFDVKD. The CDR3 contains 13 residues. With 6 bases removed from V and 10 bases from J, the gap between germline ends came to 17 bases. Here the CDR3 reads CATSSDRWGGAFF. CDR3 in DNA: TGTGCCACCAGTAGTGACAGGTGGGGTGGAGCTTTCTTT.

The J gene is TRBJ2-2, the V gene TRBV29-1; D possibly corresponds to TRBD2 (6 bases). V shed 4 bases and J shed 3 bases, with 9 bases lying between them. This CDR3 comprises 13 residues. Germline CDR1 and CDR2: SQVTM and ANQGSEA. The CDR3 is CSVAGDDTGELFF. The CDR3 DNA follows: TGCAGCGTTGCGGGGGACGACACCGGGGAGCTGTTTTTT.

This clone was observed a few times. The chain couples TRBV3-1 (or the pseudogene TRBV3-2) to TRBJ1-1, with 8 bases lining up with TRBD1. The CDR3 totals 15 residues. Unmatched junction bases numbered 10, after V lost 4 bases and J lost 6 bases. Looked up from germline, CDR1 is LGHDT and CDR2 is YNNKEL (reference sequence). CDR3 protein: CASSLLTGVKSEAFF. CDR3 in DNA: TGTGCCAGCAGCCTCCTGACAGGGGTAAAATCTGAAGCTTTCTTT.

The chain is built from TRBV6-5 and TRBJ1-6; no definite D call. Per the germline V gene, CDR1 is MNHEY and CDR2 is SVGAGI. Trimming pared 6 bases from V and 4 bases from J, leaving 10 bases between. CDR3 size: 14 residues. The DNA of the CDR3 is TGTGCCAGCAGCATTGACAAGTATAATTCACCCCTCCACTTT. Translation: CASSIDKYNSPLHF.

The chain recombines TRBV7-2 with TRBJ1-2; 8 bases agree with TRBD1. This CDR3 contains 13 residues. The V segment lost 5 bases and the J segment 2 bases; nucleotides outside the gene matches: 1. CDR1 is SGHTA and CDR2 is FQGNSA in the germline V gene. The CDR3 loop reads CASSRTGNYGYTF. The CDR3 DNA sequence: TGTGCCAGCAGCCGGACAGGGAACTATGGCTACACCTTC.

Points on this clone: A read error may be the cause here, since a much bigger clone is one base away. The rearrangement joins TRBV4-1 to TRBJ2-5; D is unresolved. The CDR3 spans 12 residues. The germline gives CDR1 MGHRA, CDR2 YSYEKL. The CDR3 DNA reads as TGCGCCAACAGCCCAAATCAGGAGACCCAGTACTTC. It is translated as CANSPNQETQYF.

The rearrangement joins TRBV6-5 to TRBJ2-1, with TRBD1 matching over 7 bases. Germline values: CDR1 MNHEY, CDR2 SVGAGI. Trimming at V came to 6 bases and at J to 8 bases, leaving 13 bases not matched to a gene. This CDR3 spans 15 amino acids. CDR3 amino acids: CASRRLVRGTDEQFF. DNA of the CDR3: TGTGCCAGCAGAAGACTCGTCAGGGGGACGGATGAGCAGTTCTTC.

The rearrangement links TRBV7-8 to TRBJ2-7; maybe TRBD1 (6 bases). The germline V gene has CDR1 SGHVS and CDR2 FQNEAQ. The CDR3 sequence is 16 residues long. Between the trimmed V and J ends, which lost 4 bases and 3 bases, there was a span of 19 bases. The CDR3 DNA is TGTGCCAGCAGCTCTCGACCCGGGACACTGAACTACGAGCAGTACTTC. This gives the protein CASSSRPGTLNYEQYF.

The chain has TRBV18 and TRBJ2-3; the match to TRBD2 covers 14 bases. CDR1 KGHSH and CDR2 LQKENI come from the germline V gene. The V and J ends lost 3 bases and 4 bases, in that order; junction bases with no gene match: 3. This CDR3 comprises 16 residues. CDR3 region: CASSPGTSGGADTQYF. CDR3 coding DNA: TGTGCCAGCTCACCCGGGACTAGCGGGGGCGCAGATACGCAGTATTTT.

The chain carries TRBV28 and TRBJ2-7; TRBD1 matches 8 bases. This CDR3 has 13 residues. The germline V gene has CDR1 MDHEN and CDR2 SYDVKM. The ends lost 6 bases at V and 2 bases at J; junction bases unmatched: 3. The CDR3 nucleotides read TGTGCCAGCAGAGGACAGGGAGCCTACGAGCAGTACTTC. Translation gives CASRGQGAYEQYF.

V usage is TRBV30 and J usage is TRBJ2-6; TRBD1 aligns across 8 bases. Germline lookup yields CDR1 GTSNPN and CDR2 SVGIG (reference sequence). Trimming at V came to 5 bases and at J to 0 bases, leaving 3 bases not matched to a gene. The CDR3 consists of 15 residues. The CDR3 here is CAWDRGHSGANVLTF. CDR3 sequence (DNA): TGTGCCTGGGACAGGGGTCACTCTGGGGCCAACGTCCTGACTTTC.

V gene TRBV10-2 combines with J gene TRBJ2-1; D call uncertain. Germline V gene lookup returns CDR1 WSHSY and CDR2 SAAADI. The CDR3 totals 12 residues. Trimming took off 3 bases at V and 6 bases at J, with 6 bases between the two ends. The CDR3 region is CASSDRRNEQFF. DNA for the CDR3: TGCGCCAGCAGTGATCGTCGCAATGAGCAGTTCTTC.

The count of this clone is one. This chain uses TRBV7-9 with TRBJ1-4, with D perhaps matching TRBD1 (5 bases). The germline V gene encodes CDR1 SEHNR and CDR2 FQNEAQ (reference sequence). This CDR3 spans 15 amino acids. Trimming removed 1 base from V and 4 bases from J, with 10 bases in between. CDR3 bases: TGTGCCAGCAGCTTAGAAGACAGATTTAATGAAAAACTGTTTTTT. Protein product: CASSLEDRFNEKLFF.

There are a few counts of this clone. The V and J genes are TRBV11-3 and TRBJ2-2; D gene uncertain. Trimming left V 6 bases short and J 7 bases short, with 18 bases between. This CDR3 spans 15 amino acids. Germline CDR1 and CDR2: SGHNT and YENEEA. CDR3 DNA: TGTGCCAGCAGTCCGACTCGACTCGGTAACGGGGAGCTGTTTTTT. It is translated as CASSPTRLGNGELFF.

The J gene is TRBJ1-3, the V gene TRBV18, with D uncertain. Per the germline V gene, CDR1 is KGHSH and CDR2 is LQKENI. V lost 5 bases and J 0 bases, leaving 11 bases between the germline ends. The CDR3 runs 15 residues. Here the CDR3 DNA reads TGTGCCAGCTCAGAACTAGATACCTCTGGAAACACCATATATTTT. Its protein is CASSELDTSGNTIYF.

V is TRBV2 and J is TRBJ1-1; D possibly corresponds to TRBD1 (5 bases). CDR1 is SNHLY, CDR2 FYNNEI, per germline. The germline V and J ends were trimmed by 4 bases and 1 base, with 7 bases remaining between them. The CDR3 sequence is 13 residues long. In DNA form, the CDR3 reads TGTGCCAGCAGTGTTCAGGGGAACACTGAAGCTTTCTTT. Translation gives CASSVQGNTEAFF.

This clone showed up just once. The chain couples TRBV18 to TRBJ2-1; TRBD2 aligns across 7 bases. The length of the CDR3 is 16 residues. V lost 1 base and J lost 5; bases outside the gene matches: 8. Looked up from germline, CDR1 is KGHSH and CDR2 is LQKENI. The CDR3 bases are TGTGCCAGCTCACCACTTGGCGGGAGACGGAACAATGAGCAGTTCTTC. This codes for CASSPLGGRRNNEQFF.